Shown below are 28 T cell receptor beta chains from a single sample sequenced in a study of cytomegalovirus exposure and HLA in healthy donors. It was with 60 Vbeta and 13 Jbeta primers that the PCR ran. Assay: immunoSEQ multiplex PCR; the TCRdb copy retains only in-frame clones and omits some. Across around 70,000 clones, the top ten clones capture 1.5% to 2% of the sample. Sequencing was done on a sample of PBMCs. These receptors came from a woman aged 25 to 39 in good health and CMV-seronegative.

J is TRBJ1-5 and V is TRBV7-9; weak D call: TRBD1 (5 bases). The ends were cut back, 3 bases at V and 4 bases at J, with 16 bases in the middle. Germline V gene data show CDR1 as SEHNR and CDR2 as FQNEAQ (reference sequence). The CDR3 is 16 amino acids. CDR3 DNA sequence: TGTGCCAGCAGCTTTTCCGGGACGGGAGGGAATCAGCCCCAGCATTTT. It specifies CASSFSGTGGNQPQHF.

The J gene is TRBJ2-5, the V gene TRBV30; a possible D gene is TRBD2 (7 bases). CDR3 size: 13 residues. The V end lost 3 bases, the J end lost 4 bases, and 12 bases lay between the germline ends. CDR1 is GTSNPN and CDR2 is SVGIG in the germline V gene (reference sequence). For the CDR3, the DNA is TGTGCCTGGAGCCGGGGGGCGGGAGAGACCCAGTACTTC. This sequence encodes CAWSRGAGETQYF.

The chain is built from TRBV7-2 and TRBJ2-1; 9 bases match TRBD2. There are 20 residues in the CDR3. CDR1 is SGHTA and CDR2 is FQGNSA in the germline V gene. V lost 0 bases, J lost 2 bases, and 14 bases stayed unmatched. CDR3 region: CASSLAASGIHLPPYNEQFF. In DNA form, the CDR3 reads TGTGCCAGCAGCTTAGCGGCTAGCGGGATCCACCTCCCGCCCTACAATGAGCAGTTCTTC.

The rearrangement uses TRBV27 and TRBJ1-6; 8 bases fit TRBD1. This CDR3 is built from 16 residues. Germline V gene data show CDR1 as MNHEY and CDR2 as SMNVEV (reference sequence). The J segment lost 3 bases and the V segment lost 5 bases, leaving 6 bases of the junction unmatched. CDR3 protein: CASSGPGQDYNSPLHF. CDR3 sequence (DNA): TGTGCCAGCAGTGGTCCGGGACAGGACTATAATTCACCCCTCCACTTT.

V and J are TRBV6-5 and TRBJ1-3; D is perhaps TRBD1 (6 bases). This CDR3 has 15 amino acids. V shed 2 bases and J shed 4 bases, with 12 bases lying between them. Germline assignment: CDR1 MNHEY and CDR2 SVGAGI. The CDR3 is CASSYDTQGGNTIYF. The CDR3 nucleotides are TGTGCCAGCAGTTACGATACACAGGGCGGAAACACCATATATTTT.

V usage is TRBV4-2 and J usage is TRBJ2-7; the D gene is possibly TRBD2 (6 bases). This CDR3 is built from 12 residues. Germline V gene data show CDR1 as LGHNA and CDR2 as YNFKEQ. With 8 bases removed from V and 6 bases from J, the gap between germline ends came to 14 bases. The CDR3 reads CASLSGGGEQYF. The CDR3 coding sequence is TGTGCCAGCCTTTCCGGGGGAGGCGAGCAGTACTTC.

The V call is TRBV18, the J call TRBJ2-1, with TRBD2 matching over 9 bases. CDR1 and CDR2 (germline): KGHSH, LQKENI. This CDR3 spans 17 amino acids. V trimming: 0 bases; J trimming: 3 bases; junction bases outside the gene matches: 6. In DNA, the CDR3 is TGTGCCAGCTCACCACCCCAAGCGGGAGGTCGCTACAATGAGCAGTTCTTC. This encodes CASSPPQAGGRYNEQFF.

The DNA for the CDR3 is TGTGCCAGCAGTGAATGGTTGGGCAGGGGGTATCAGCCCCAGCATTTT. Translated, it gives CASSEWLGRGYQPQHF. J is TRBJ1-5 and V is TRBV6-1, with 7 nucleotides matching TRBD1. The CDR3 runs to 16 residues. J lost 5 bases, V lost 2 bases, and 9 bases had no gene match. The germline V gene has CDR1 MNHNS and CDR2 SASEGT.

The chain couples TRBV7-3 to TRBJ1-1; TRBD1 is a possible D gene (6 bases). Trimming removed 5 bases from V and 0 bases from J, with 10 bases in between. The germline CDR1 and CDR2 sequences are SGHTA and FQGTGA. This CDR3 is 14 amino acids long. DNA of the CDR3: TGTGCCAGCAGCCACGGGACAATGAACACTGAAGCTTTCTTT. Translated: CASSHGTMNTEAFF.

The chain has TRBV29-1 and TRBJ2-2, with 10 bases identical to TRBD2. There are 14 residues in the CDR3. In germline, CDR1 is SQVTM, CDR2 ANQGSEA. The J segment lost 1 base and the V segment lost 7 bases, leaving 3 bases of the junction unmatched. The CDR3 bases are TGCAGCGCCCGACTAGCGGGGAACACCGGGGAGCTGTTTTTT. Amino acids: CSARLAGNTGELFF.

This chain uses TRBV9 with TRBJ2-3; 13 bases line up with TRBD2. Germline loops: CDR1 SGDLS, CDR2 YYNGEE. J was trimmed by 1 base and V by 0 bases; bases with no gene match: 5. CDR3 length equals 18 residues. This CDR3 is CASSVGTSGRVGTDTQYF. CDR3 DNA sequence: TGTGCCAGCAGCGTAGGGACTAGCGGGAGAGTGGGCACAGATACGCAGTATTTT.

The V call is TRBV29-1, the J call TRBJ1-1; possibly TRBD1 for D (6 bases). This CDR3 region has 15 residues. V shed 3 bases and J shed 1 base, with 15 bases lying between them. The germline V gene encodes CDR1 SQVTM and CDR2 ANQGSEA. CDR3: CSVEVQGRGNTEAFF. The CDR3 bases are TGCAGCGTTGAGGTGCAAGGCAGGGGGAACACTGAAGCTTTCTTT.

This rearrangement joins TRBV20-1 to TRBJ2-3; D not resolved. Trimming left V 6 bases short and J 1 base short, with 5 bases between. Germline CDR1 reads DFQATT; CDR2 reads SNEGSKA (reference sequence). The CDR3 loop spans 11 amino acids. The CDR3: CSAGGTDTQYF. The CDR3 DNA follows: TGCAGTGCCGGTGGCACAGATACGCAGTATTTT.

The CDR3 DNA sequence: TGTGCCAGCAGTAAATCCCCGGGACAGGGACTTGAAGCTTTCTTT. Translating gives CASSKSPGQGLEAFF. This chain links TRBV2 with TRBJ1-1, with TRBD1 identical over 9 bases. The length of the CDR3 is 15 residues. The germline V gene has CDR1 SNHLY and CDR2 FYNNEI. The trim removed 5 bases at V and 7 bases at J, leaving 11 bases unmatched.

The chain employs TRBV6-5 and TRBJ1-4; no definite D call. Trimming removed 5 bases at V and 4 bases at J, with 14 bases between. Germline CDR1 reads MNHEY; CDR2 reads SVGAGI. This CDR3 contains 15 residues. CDR3 bases: TGTGCCAGCAGTCCCGACACCTTTGTTAATGAAAAACTGTTTTTT. Translating gives CASSPDTFVNEKLFF.

The V and J genes are TRBV27 and TRBJ1-2; possibly TRBD1 for D (6 bases). Germline-derived CDR1 and CDR2 are MNHEY and SMNVEV (reference sequence). V was pared by 5 bases and J by 4 bases, with 17 bases between. The CDR3 is 15 amino acids. CDR3 nucleotides: TGTGCCAGCAGTCCCCGGGGCGGGGGCGGCTATGGCTACACCTTC. As protein: CASSPRGGGGYGYTF.

The V and J genes are TRBV7-9 and TRBJ2-5; 9 nucleotides match TRBD1. V shed 7 bases and J 5 bases; nucleotides not matched to a gene: 8. The CDR3 runs 14 residues. CDR1 is SEHNR and CDR2 is FQNEAQ in the germline V gene (reference sequence). CDR3 region: CASMLGQGGETQYF. CDR3 nucleotide sequence: TGTGCCAGCATGCTGGGACAGGGAGGGGAGACCCAGTACTTC.

V usage is TRBV7-8 and J usage is TRBJ1-6; possibly TRBD1 for D (6 bases). Germline CDR1 reads SGHVS; CDR2 reads FQNEAQ. The CDR3 length is 15 residues. Trimming shortened V by 5 bases and J by 10 bases, and 18 bases separated the two germline ends. The CDR3: CASSPAGGGVSPLHF. The CDR3 DNA sequence: TGTGCCAGCAGCCCCGCGGGCGGGGGCGTCTCACCCCTCCACTTT.

The gene calls are TRBV28 and TRBJ1-2; 7 positions agree with TRBD1. The CDR3 runs to 13 residues. Trimming removed 5 bases from V and 4 bases from J; junction bases left unmatched: 4. Germline CDR1 reads MDHEN; CDR2 reads SYDVKM. The CDR3 sequence is CASSPRQGYGYTF. As DNA, the CDR3 is TGTGCCAGCAGTCCCCGACAGGGCTATGGCTACACCTTC.

The J gene is TRBJ1-1, the V gene TRBV27; D gene ambiguous. Trimming pared 1 base from V and 6 bases from J, leaving 15 bases between. The germline V gene encodes CDR1 MNHEY and CDR2 SMNVEV (reference sequence). The CDR3 has 15 amino acids. The CDR3 region is CASSLYQERRAEAFF. CDR3 DNA: TGTGCCAGCAGTTTATACCAGGAACGGAGGGCTGAAGCTTTCTTT.

The chain links TRBV6-5 to TRBJ2-2, with 11 bases that match TRBD2. CDR3 length equals 15 residues. Trimming took 6 bases from V and 2 from J; bases not matched to a gene: 2. Germline V lookup: CDR1 MNHEY, CDR2 SVGAGI. The CDR3 DNA sequence: TGTGCCAGCAGCCTAGCGGGAGGAAACACCGGGGAGCTGTTTTTT. It encodes CASSLAGGNTGELFF.

The V call is TRBV6-1, the J call TRBJ2-7; 11 nucleotides line up with TRBD1. V was clipped by 8 bases and J by 2 bases; unmatched bases: 5. The CDR3 is made up of 14 amino acids. The germline V gene encodes CDR1 MNHNS and CDR2 SASEGT. The CDR3 sequence is CASYRDRGAYEQYF. The DNA of the CDR3 is TGTGCCAGCTACCGGGACAGGGGGGCCTACGAGCAGTACTTC.

The chain is built from TRBV29-1 and TRBJ2-2, with D maybe TRBD2 (5 bases). Germline CDR1 and CDR2: SQVTM and ANQGSEA. The CDR3 has 12 amino acids. Trimming removed 8 bases from V and 5 bases from J, with 12 bases in between. This chain's CDR3 is CSHFGETGELFF. DNA for the CDR3: TGCAGCCATTTCGGGGAAACCGGGGAGCTGTTTTTT.

This sequence joins TRBV25-1 and TRBJ2-4, with D tentatively TRBD1 (7 bases). The germline V gene has CDR1 MGHDK and CDR2 SYGVNS. V was shortened by 3 bases and J by 7 bases, with 13 bases between the two germline ends. The CDR3 spans 14 residues. The CDR3: CASSEEGARNIQYF. The CDR3 bases are TGTGCCAGCAGTGAGGAGGGGGCAAGGAACATTCAGTACTTC.

The chain joins TRBV7-3 to TRBJ2-3; D possibly corresponds to TRBD1 (6 bases). Trimming took off 5 bases at V and 0 bases at J, with 9 bases between the two ends. This CDR3 is built from 14 residues. Germline V gene data show CDR1 as SGHTA and CDR2 as FQGTGA. The CDR3 region has the DNA TGTGCCAGCAGCCAGGACAGAAGCACAGATACGCAGTATTTT. It codes for CASSQDRSTDTQYF.

The chain joins TRBV4-3 to TRBJ2-1, with D possibly TRBD2 on 5 matching bases. The V gene lost 1 base and the J gene lost 3 bases, with 13 bases spanning the gap. This CDR3 has 16 amino acids. Germline V gives CDR1 LGHNA, CDR2 YSLEER. This CDR3 reads CASSQASGSVYNEQFF. DNA of the CDR3: TGCGCCAGCAGCCAAGCGTCGGGGTCTGTCTACAATGAGCAGTTCTTC.

The J gene is TRBJ1-2, the V gene TRBV2; D is ambiguous. Trimming took off 8 bases at V and 4 bases at J, with 14 bases between the two ends. The CDR3 extends over 13 amino acids. The germline CDR1 and CDR2 sequences are SNHLY and FYNNEI. The CDR3 coding sequence is TGTGCCAGCCAGCCGGAACACAGCTATGGCTACACCTTC. Its translation: CASQPEHSYGYTF.

J is TRBJ2-3 and V is TRBV2; D is possibly TRBD2 (6 bases). The CDR3 runs to 16 residues. V lost 3 bases and J 4 bases, leaving 17 bases between the germline ends. Germline V gene data show CDR1 as SNHLY and CDR2 as FYNNEI. CDR3 protein: CASSDPGTSLSDTQYF. Written as DNA, the CDR3 is TGTGCCAGCAGTGATCCCGGCACTAGCCTGTCAGATACGCAGTATTTT.